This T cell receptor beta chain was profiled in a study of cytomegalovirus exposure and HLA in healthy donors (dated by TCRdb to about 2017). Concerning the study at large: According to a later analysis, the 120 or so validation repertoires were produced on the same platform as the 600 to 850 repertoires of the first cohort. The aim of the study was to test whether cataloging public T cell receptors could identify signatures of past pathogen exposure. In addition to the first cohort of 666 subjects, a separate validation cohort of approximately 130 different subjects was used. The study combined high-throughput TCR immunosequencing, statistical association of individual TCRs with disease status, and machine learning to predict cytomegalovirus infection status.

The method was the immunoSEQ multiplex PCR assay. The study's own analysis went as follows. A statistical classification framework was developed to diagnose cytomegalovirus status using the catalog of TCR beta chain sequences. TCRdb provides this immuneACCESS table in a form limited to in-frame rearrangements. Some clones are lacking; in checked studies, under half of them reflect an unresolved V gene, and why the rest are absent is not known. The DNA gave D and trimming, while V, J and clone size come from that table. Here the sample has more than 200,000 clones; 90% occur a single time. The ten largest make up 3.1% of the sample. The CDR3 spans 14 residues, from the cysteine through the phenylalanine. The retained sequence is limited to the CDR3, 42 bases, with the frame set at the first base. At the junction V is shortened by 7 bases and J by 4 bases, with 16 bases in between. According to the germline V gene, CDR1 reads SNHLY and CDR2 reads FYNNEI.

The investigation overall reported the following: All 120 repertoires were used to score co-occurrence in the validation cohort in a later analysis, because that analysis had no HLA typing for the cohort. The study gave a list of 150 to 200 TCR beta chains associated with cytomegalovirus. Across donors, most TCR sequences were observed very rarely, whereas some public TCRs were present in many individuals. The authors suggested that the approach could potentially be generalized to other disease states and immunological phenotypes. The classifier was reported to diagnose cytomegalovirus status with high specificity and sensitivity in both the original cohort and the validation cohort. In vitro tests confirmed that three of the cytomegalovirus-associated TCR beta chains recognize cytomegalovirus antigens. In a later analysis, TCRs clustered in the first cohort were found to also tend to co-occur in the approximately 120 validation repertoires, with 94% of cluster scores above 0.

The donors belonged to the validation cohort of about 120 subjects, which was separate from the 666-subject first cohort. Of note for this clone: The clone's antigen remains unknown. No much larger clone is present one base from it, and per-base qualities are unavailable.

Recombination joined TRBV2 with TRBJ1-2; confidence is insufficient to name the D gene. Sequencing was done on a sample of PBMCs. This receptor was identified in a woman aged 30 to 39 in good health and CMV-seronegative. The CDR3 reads CASTGTVTAYGYTF. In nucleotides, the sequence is TGTGCCAGCACCGGAACGGTGACGGCCTATGGCTACACCTTC.